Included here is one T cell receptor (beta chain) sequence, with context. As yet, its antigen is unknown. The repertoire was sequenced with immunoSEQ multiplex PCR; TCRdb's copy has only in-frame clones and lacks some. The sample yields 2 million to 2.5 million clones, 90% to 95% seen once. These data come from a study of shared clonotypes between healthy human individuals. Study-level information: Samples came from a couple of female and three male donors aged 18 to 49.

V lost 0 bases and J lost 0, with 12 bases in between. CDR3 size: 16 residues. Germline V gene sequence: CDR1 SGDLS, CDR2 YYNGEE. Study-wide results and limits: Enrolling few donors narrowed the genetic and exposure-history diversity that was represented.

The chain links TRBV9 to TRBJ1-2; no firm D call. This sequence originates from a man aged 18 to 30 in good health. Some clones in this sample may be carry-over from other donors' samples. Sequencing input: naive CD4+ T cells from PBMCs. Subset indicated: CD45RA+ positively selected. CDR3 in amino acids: CASSVDPGPANYGYTF. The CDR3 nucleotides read TGTGCCAGCAGCGTAGATCCAGGACCAGCTAACTATGGCTACACCTTC.